The clone carrying this T cell receptor beta chain was observed a handful of times. Its target is not known. This entry comes from a study of response to subunit inactivated influenza vaccine. General study points: The authors offered the suggestion that each seasonal influenza vaccination recruits few new T cells.

Germline CDR1 reads SQVTM; CDR2 reads ANQGSEA. With 8 bases clipped from V and 3 bases from J, the junction kept 6 bases outside the gene matches. This CDR3 has 13 residues. Using its own MiXCR run on the RT-PCR reads, TCRdb lists one record per CDR3 protein. The data contain hundreds of thousands of distinct CDR3 sequences, roughly 27% of them singletons. The clonotype comes from a middle-aged man who received an inactivated influenza vaccine. The rearrangement uses TRBV29-1 and TRBJ2-1; 8 bases match TRBD2. The specimen comprised CD4+ T cells sorted from PBMCs, sampled 5 to 6 days after vaccination. The CDR3 DNA sequence: TGCAGCACGGGGGGGGGTAACTACAATGAGCAGTTCTTC. It encodes CSTGGGNYNEQFF.